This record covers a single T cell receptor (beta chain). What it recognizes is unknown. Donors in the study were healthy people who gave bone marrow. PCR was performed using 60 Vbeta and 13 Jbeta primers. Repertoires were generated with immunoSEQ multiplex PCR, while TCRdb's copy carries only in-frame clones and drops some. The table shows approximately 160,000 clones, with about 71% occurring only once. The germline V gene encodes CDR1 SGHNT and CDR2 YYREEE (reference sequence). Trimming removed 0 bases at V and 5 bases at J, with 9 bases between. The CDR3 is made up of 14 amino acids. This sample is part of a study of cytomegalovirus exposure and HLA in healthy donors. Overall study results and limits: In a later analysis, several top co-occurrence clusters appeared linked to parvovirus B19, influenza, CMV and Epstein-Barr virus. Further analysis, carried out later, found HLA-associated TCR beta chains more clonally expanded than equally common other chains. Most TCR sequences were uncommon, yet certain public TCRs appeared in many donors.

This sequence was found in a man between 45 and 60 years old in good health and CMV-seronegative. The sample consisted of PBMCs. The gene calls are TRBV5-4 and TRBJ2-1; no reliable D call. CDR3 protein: CASSLVVTDNEQFF. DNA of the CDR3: TGTGCCAGCAGCTTGGTAGTCACAGACAATGAGCAGTTCTTC.